This TCR beta chain was recovered during a study of blood T cell repertoires in COVID-19. The wider study: From the United States, Italy and Spain came samples of acute and convalescent COVID-19. PBMCs, B-cell-depleted T cells, or T cells provided the cDNA or gDNA that made up the material.

In the source study's methods: Cell counts per sample came from amplifying reference gene primers. Here immunoSEQ multiplex PCR was the method, and the copy in TCRdb shows in-frame clones only, minus some. The V and J calls and clone size were taken over from that table, and D and trimming were inferred from the DNA. Among around 150,000 clones, about three quarters were seen once, and the ten largest hold more than 8.5%. This receptor was identified in a woman aged 45-59 years with active or convalescent COVID-19. The material sequenced was peripheral blood.

DNA of the CDR3: TGTGCCAGCAGTATGGGGGACAGCCCCTACGAGCAGTACTTC. This codes for CASSMGDSPYEQYF. This chain joins TRBV6-5 and TRBJ2-7, with 7 bases identical to TRBD1. V shed 5 bases, J shed 2 bases, and the junction held 6 bases outside the gene matches. The CDR3 is 14 residues long. Germline values: CDR1 MNHEY, CDR2 SVGAGI.